The 26 T cell receptor beta chains given below trace back to one sample, sequenced in a study of CD4+ T cells in melanoma. The repertoire was sequenced with immunoSEQ multiplex PCR; TCRdb's copy has only in-frame clones and lacks some. This repertoire shows about 110,000 clones, about 90% found once; its top ten account for 3.3%. Input material: peripheral blood. The origin of the receptors is a human donor with melanoma.

This chain uses TRBV5-1 with TRBJ2-1; 7 bases are shared with TRBD2. V lost 4 bases, J lost 6 bases, and 7 bases stayed unmatched. The CDR3 has 14 residues. The germline V gene encodes CDR1 SGHRS and CDR2 YFSETQ. The CDR3 sequence is CASSPLGGGNEQFF. As DNA, the CDR3 is TGCGCCAGCAGCCCGCTGGGGGGGGGCAATGAGCAGTTCTTC.

This chain uses TRBV18 with TRBJ2-7, with 12 positions matching TRBD1. Germline CDR1 reads KGHSH; CDR2 reads LQKENI. The J segment lost 6 bases and the V segment lost 6 bases, leaving 3 bases of the junction unmatched. CDR3 size: 13 residues. CDR3 amino acids: CASSPGQGAEQYF. DNA of the CDR3: TGTGCCAGCTCCCCGGGACAGGGGGCCGAGCAGTACTTC.

The CDR3 is CASSQDTGGTGDYGYTF. The DNA of the CDR3 is TGCGCCAGCAGCCAAGATACAGGAGGAACAGGGGACTATGGCTACACCTTC. The V gene is TRBV4-1, the J gene TRBJ1-2; 7 nucleotides line up with TRBD1. J lost 3 bases, V lost 0 bases, and 10 bases had no gene match. Germline CDR1 and CDR2: MGHRA and YSYEKL. The CDR3 is 17 residues long.

The V call is TRBV27, the J call TRBJ1-1, with D perhaps matching TRBD1 (5 bases). V lost 7 bases and J 3 bases, leaving 15 bases between the germline ends. The CDR3 has 14 amino acids. CDR1 is MNHEY and CDR2 is SMNVEV in the germline V gene (reference sequence). Written as DNA, the CDR3 is TGTGCCAGCATAGGGCGGGGGAGGTACACTGAAGCTTTCTTT. As protein: CASIGRGRYTEAFF.

The rearrangement joins TRBV13 to TRBJ2-3; the match to TRBD2 covers 9 bases. The CDR3 is made up of 18 amino acids. The V gene end was trimmed by 3 bases and the J gene end by 4 bases; junction bases not matched to a gene: 14. CDR1 is PRHDT, CDR2 FYEKMQ, per germline (reference sequence). The CDR3 sequence is CASSLIPKAGGGADTQYF. CDR3 bases: TGTGCCAGCAGCTTGATTCCCAAAGCGGGGGGTGGTGCAGATACGCAGTATTTT.

The rearrangement links TRBV9 to TRBJ2-3; weak D call: TRBD1 (7 bases). Trimming pared 4 bases from V and 2 bases from J, leaving 17 bases between. The length of the CDR3 is 16 residues. CDR1 is SGDLS, CDR2 YYNGEE, per germline. The chain's CDR3 is CASSPLQGGHTDTQYF. The CDR3 DNA sequence: TGTGCCAGCAGCCCCCTTCAGGGGGGACACACAGATACGCAGTATTTT. The entire variable domain, with the rest obtained from reference TRBV9 and TRBJ2-3, is as follows: DSGVTQTPKHLITATGQRVTLRCSPRSGDLSVYWYQQSLDQGLQFLIQYYNGEERAKGNILERFSAQQFPDLHSELNLSSLELGDSALYFCASSPLQGGHTDTQYFGPGTRLTVL.

V gene TRBV25-1 combines with J gene TRBJ1-4, with 9 bases that match TRBD1. The CDR3 has 17 residues. CDR1 is MGHDK, CDR2 SYGVNS, per germline. The junction had 10 bases not matched to a gene; V was cut back by 1 base and J by 7 bases. This chain's CDR3 is CASSEWLPDRGTEKLFF. The CDR3 bases are TGTGCCAGCAGTGAATGGCTTCCGGACAGGGGCACTGAAAAACTGTTTTTT.

This sequence joins TRBV5-4 and TRBJ2-1; possible D gene TRBD2, 6 bases. The ends were cut back, 5 bases at V and 8 bases at J, with 11 bases in the middle. The CDR3 runs 12 residues. Per the germline V gene, CDR1 is SGHNT and CDR2 is YYREEE (reference sequence). CDR3 region: CASRSGEYEQFF. CDR3 nucleotide sequence: TGTGCCAGCAGGTCGGGAGAATATGAGCAGTTCTTC.

The gene calls are TRBV4-3 and TRBJ1-2, with TRBD1 as a possible D gene (6 bases). The V gene's germline CDR1 is LGHNA and CDR2 YSLEER. CDR3 size: 15 residues. The V end lost 0 bases, the J end lost 5 bases, and 13 bases lay between the germline ends. CDR3 coding DNA: TGCGCCAGCAGCCAAGATCAGGGGTCGGGGTATGGCTACACCTTC. It codes for CASSQDQGSGYGYTF.

The CDR3 region has the DNA TGTGCCAGCAGATTCGGACAGGGGCTGTATCAGCCCCAGCATTTT. Translated: CASRFGQGLYQPQHF. The rearrangement links TRBV28 to TRBJ1-5, with 9 positions matching TRBD1. This CDR3 has 15 residues. Germline assignment: CDR1 MDHEN and CDR2 SYDVKM. Unmatched junction bases numbered 8, after V lost 6 bases and J lost 5 bases.

The genes are TRBV2 and TRBJ2-7; 8 nucleotides line up with TRBD2. The CDR3 has 12 residues. The germline gives CDR1 SNHLY, CDR2 FYNNEI. J lost 4 bases, V lost 5 bases, and 1 base had no gene match. The DNA of the CDR3 is TGTGCCAGCAGTCGGGGGGGGTACGAGCAGTACTTC. Residues: CASSRGGYEQYF.

This chain connects TRBV6-1 to TRBJ1-1; tentative D call: TRBD1 (5 bases). Trimming took 5 bases from V and 1 from J, leaving 8 bases between them. Germline values: CDR1 MNHNS, CDR2 SASEGT. The CDR3 has 13 amino acids. The CDR3 DNA reads as TGTGCCAGCAGTCGACAGTGGAACACTGAAGCTTTCTTT. Translation: CASSRQWNTEAFF.

V gene TRBV27 combines with J gene TRBJ1-1; 10 bases align to TRBD1. CDR3 length: 14 residues. Germline-derived CDR1 and CDR2 are MNHEY and SMNVEV (reference sequence). The ends lost 8 bases at V and 4 bases at J; junction bases unmatched: 7. The DNA of the CDR3 is TGTGCCAGCGGTATTTGGGACAGGGGCACTGAAGCTTTCTTT. Residues: CASGIWDRGTEAFF.

V usage is TRBV19 and J usage is TRBJ2-7; the D is unclear. The CDR3 covers 15 residues. Deletions cut 1 base from V and 0 bases from J, with 10 bases between. Germline V gene data show CDR1 as LNHDA and CDR2 as SQIVND (reference sequence). CDR3 sequence: CASSIGQRGSYEQYF. The CDR3 bases are TGTGCCAGTAGTATAGGCCAGCGAGGCTCCTACGAGCAGTACTTC.

This chain uses TRBV15 with TRBJ2-5; 9 bases match TRBD1. Unmatched junction bases numbered 13, after V lost 0 bases and J lost 5 bases. Germline lookup yields CDR1 LNHNV and CDR2 YYDKDF (reference sequence). The CDR3 has 18 residues. The CDR3 region has the DNA TGTGCCACCAGCAGAGATCTGGCTGGGACAGGGTCTATGGAGACCCAGTACTTC. This translates into CATSRDLAGTGSMETQYF. The whole variable domain, filled in from reference TRBV15 and TRBJ2-5, reads DAMVIQNPRYQVTQFGKPVTLSCSQTLNHNVMYWYQQKSSQAPKLLFHYYDKDFNNEADTPDNFQSRRPNTSFCFLDIRSPGLGDTAMYLCATSRDLAGTGSMETQYFGPGTRLLVL.

The chain uses TRBV11-1 and TRBJ2-5; 9 bases are a match to TRBD1. CDR1 is SGHAT, CDR2 FQDESV, per germline (reference sequence). The CDR3 loop spans 14 amino acids. V dropped 3 bases and J dropped 5; count of bases not matched to a gene: 4. The CDR3 DNA reads TGTGCCAGCAGCTTGGGACAGGGACCGGAGACCCAGTACTTC. Translation gives CASSLGQGPETQYF.

The V and J genes are TRBV5-6 and TRBJ1-2, with D possibly TRBD1 on 5 matching bases. Trimming pared 0 bases from V and 1 base from J, leaving 7 bases between. The germline V gene has CDR1 SGHDT and CDR2 YYEEEE. The CDR3 sequence is 14 residues long. This chain's CDR3 is CASSLVGLNYGYTF. The CDR3 region has the DNA TGTGCCAGCAGCTTGGTGGGACTTAACTATGGCTACACCTTC. Complete variable domain (other parts from reference TRBV5-6 and TRBJ1-2): DAGVTQSPTHLIKTRGQQVTLRCSPKSGHDTVSWYQQALGQGPQFIFQYYEEEERQRGNFPDRFSGHQFPNYSSELNVNALLLGDSALYLCASSLVGLNYGYTFGSGTRLTVV.

The chain links TRBV7-2 to TRBJ2-2; D is uncertain. Germline values: CDR1 SGHTA, CDR2 FQGNSA. Trimming removed 4 bases at V and 0 bases at J, with 3 bases between. The CDR3 is made up of 13 amino acids. The chain's CDR3 is CASSSSNTGELFF. The CDR3 DNA follows: TGTGCCAGCAGCTCTTCGAACACCGGGGAGCTGTTTTTT.

The rearrangement links TRBV5-1 to TRBJ2-1, with 9 bases identical to TRBD2. The CDR3 contains 13 residues. Germline values: CDR1 SGHRS, CDR2 YFSETQ. Trimming at V came to 6 bases and at J to 5 bases, leaving 3 bases not matched to a gene. Here the CDR3 DNA reads TGCGCCAGCACGACTAGCGGAAACAATGAGCAGTTCTTC. Its translation is CASTTSGNNEQFF.

J is TRBJ1-5 and V is TRBV6-1; 7 bases are a match to TRBD1. Germline V CDR1 and CDR2: MNHNS, SASEGT. After removal of 0 bases from V and 7 bases from J, the junction contained 12 bases not matched to a gene. The CDR3 contains 17 residues. CDR3 region: CASSEARGVGGGQPQHF. The CDR3 DNA reads as TGTGCCAGCAGTGAAGCTCGAGGGGTAGGGGGCGGGCAGCCCCAGCATTTT.

The chain uses TRBV9 and TRBJ2-3; TRBD2 matches 9 bases. Trimming took 3 bases from V and 4 from J; bases not matched to a gene: 12. The CDR3 consists of 17 residues. Germline loops: CDR1 SGDLS, CDR2 YYNGEE. The CDR3, as DNA: TGTGCCAGCAGCGGACGAGGAGCGGGAGGTGTTGCAGATACGCAGTATTTT. Translated, it gives CASSGRGAGGVADTQYF.

This clone showed up just once. V usage is TRBV9 and J usage is TRBJ1-1, with 7 bases identical to TRBD1. Trimming removed 0 bases from V and 6 bases from J; junction bases left unmatched: 11. Germline V gives CDR1 SGDLS, CDR2 YYNGEE. The CDR3 runs 16 residues. CDR3: CASSVGTLGQDPEAFF. The CDR3 bases are TGTGCCAGCAGCGTAGGTACGTTAGGACAGGATCCTGAAGCTTTCTTT.

This clone was recorded only once. This sequence joins TRBV4-2 and TRBJ1-4, with D tentatively TRBD1 (6 bases). The CDR3 runs 16 residues. Deletions cut 0 bases from V and 8 bases from J, with 16 bases between. CDR1 is LGHNA, CDR2 YNFKEQ, per germline. The CDR3 spells CASSQDLAGEGEKLFF. Here the CDR3 DNA reads TGTGCCAGCAGCCAAGATCTAGCAGGGGAGGGAGAAAAACTGTTTTTT.

This chain connects TRBV11-3 to TRBJ1-3; the D gene is possibly TRBD1 (6 bases). In germline, CDR1 is SGHNT, CDR2 YENEEA. The CDR3 loop spans 16 amino acids. V gave up 5 bases and J gave up 6 bases, with 20 bases separating them. The CDR3 nucleotides are TGTGCCAGCAGCCCCCGGACAGAAGGCCTTACAAACACCATATATTTT. This gives the protein CASSPRTEGLTNTIYF. Full variable domain (missing parts from reference TRBV11-3 and TRBJ1-3): EAGVVQSPRYKIIEKKQPVAFWCNPISGHNTLYWYLQNLGQGPELLIRYENEEAVDDSQLPKDRFSAERLKGVDSTLKIQPAELGDSAVYLCASSPRTEGLTNTIYFGEGSWLTVV.

The chain couples TRBV2 to TRBJ2-1; 7 positions match TRBD2. In germline, CDR1 is SNHLY, CDR2 FYNNEI. Germline trimming cut 8 bases from V and 9 bases from J; bases unmatched to any gene: 10. CDR3 size: 13 residues. As DNA, the CDR3 is TGTGCCAGCGCTCCCGATTGGGGGGGTGAGCAGTTCTTC. Translated: CASAPDWGGEQFF.

J is TRBJ2-5 and V is TRBV4-2, with 7 bases identical to TRBD1. Germline lookup yields CDR1 LGHNA and CDR2 YNFKEQ. V dropped 3 bases and J dropped 1; count of bases not matched to a gene: 5. There are 15 residues in the CDR3. The CDR3 bases are TGTGCCAGCAGCCAGACCTACAGGGGCCAAGAGACCCAGTACTTC. Protein sequence: CASSQTYRGQETQYF.